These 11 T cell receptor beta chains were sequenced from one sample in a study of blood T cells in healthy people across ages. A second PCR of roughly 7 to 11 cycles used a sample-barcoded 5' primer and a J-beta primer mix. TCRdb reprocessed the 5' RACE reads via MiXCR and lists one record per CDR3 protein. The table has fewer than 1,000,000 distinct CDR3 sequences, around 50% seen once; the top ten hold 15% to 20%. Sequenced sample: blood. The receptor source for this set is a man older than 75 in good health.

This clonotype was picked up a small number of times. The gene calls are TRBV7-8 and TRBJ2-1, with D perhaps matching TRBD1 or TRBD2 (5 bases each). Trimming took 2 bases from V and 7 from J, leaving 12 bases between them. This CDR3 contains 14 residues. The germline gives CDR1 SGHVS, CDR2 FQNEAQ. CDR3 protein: CASSLRGRQNEQFF. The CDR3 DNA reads TGTGCCAGCAGCTTAAGAGGGAGACAGAATGAGCAGTTCTTC.

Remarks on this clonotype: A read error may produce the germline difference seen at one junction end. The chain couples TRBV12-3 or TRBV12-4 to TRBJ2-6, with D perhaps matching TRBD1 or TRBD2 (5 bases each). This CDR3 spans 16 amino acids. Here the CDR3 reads CASSLPGTIGANALTF. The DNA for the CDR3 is TGTGCCAGCAGTTTACCAGGGACGATCGGGGCCAACGCCCTGACTTTC.

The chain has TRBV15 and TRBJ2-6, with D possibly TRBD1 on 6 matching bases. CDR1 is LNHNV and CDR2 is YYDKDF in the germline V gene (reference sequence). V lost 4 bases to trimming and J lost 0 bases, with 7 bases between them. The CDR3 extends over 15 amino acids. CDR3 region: CATSKTGSGANVLTF. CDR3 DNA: TGTGCCACCAGCAAGACAGGCTCTGGGGCCAACGTCCTGACTTTC.

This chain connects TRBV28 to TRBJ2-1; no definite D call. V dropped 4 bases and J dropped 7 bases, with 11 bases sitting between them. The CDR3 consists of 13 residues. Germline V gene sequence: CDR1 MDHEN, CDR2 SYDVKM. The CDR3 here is CASSYQSLNEQFF. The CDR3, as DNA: TGTGCCAGCAGTTATCAATCTCTAAATGAGCAGTTCTTC.

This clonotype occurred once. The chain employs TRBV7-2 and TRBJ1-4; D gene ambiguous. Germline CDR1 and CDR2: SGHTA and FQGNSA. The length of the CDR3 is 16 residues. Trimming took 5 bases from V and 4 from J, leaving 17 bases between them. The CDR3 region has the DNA TGTGCCAGCAGCCCCACAGCGGGGATATATAATGAAAAACTGTTTTTT. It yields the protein CASSPTAGIYNEKLFF.

In nucleotides, the CDR3 is TGTGCCAGCAGCTCGCCGACTAGCGGGAGGGGACTCGCGCAGTATTTT. Residues: CASSSPTSGRGLAQYF. This chain links TRBV7-2 with TRBJ2-3; 14 bases map to TRBD2. With V trimmed by 4 bases and J by 10 bases, 10 bases remained unmatched. The CDR3 contains 16 residues. CDR1 and CDR2 from the germline V gene are SGHTA and FQGNSA.

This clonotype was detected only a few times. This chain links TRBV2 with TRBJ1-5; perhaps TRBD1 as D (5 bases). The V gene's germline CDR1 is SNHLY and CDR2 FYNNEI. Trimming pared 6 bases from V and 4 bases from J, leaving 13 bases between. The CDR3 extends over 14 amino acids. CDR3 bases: TGTGCCAGCAGAGAGGAGACAGAGAATCAGCCCCAGCATTTT. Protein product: CASREETENQPQHF.

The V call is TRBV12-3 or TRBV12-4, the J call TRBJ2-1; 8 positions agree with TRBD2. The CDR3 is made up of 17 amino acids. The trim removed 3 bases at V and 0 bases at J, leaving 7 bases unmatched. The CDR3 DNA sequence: TGTGCCAGCAGTTTCGGGGGGGGTGGAAGCTCCTACAATGAGCAGTTCTTC. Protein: CASSFGGGGSSYNEQFF.

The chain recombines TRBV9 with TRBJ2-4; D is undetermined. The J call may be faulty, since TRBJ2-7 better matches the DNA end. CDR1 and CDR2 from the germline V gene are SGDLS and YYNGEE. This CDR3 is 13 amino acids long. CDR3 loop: CASSQSVGYEQYF. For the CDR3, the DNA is TGTGCCAGCAGCCAAAGTGTTGGGTACGAGCAGTACTTC.

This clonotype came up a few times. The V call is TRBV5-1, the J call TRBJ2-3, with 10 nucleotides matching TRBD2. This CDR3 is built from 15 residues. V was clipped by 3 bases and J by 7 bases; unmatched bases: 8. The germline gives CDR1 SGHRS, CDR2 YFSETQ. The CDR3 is CASSSLAGVDYTQYF. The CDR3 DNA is TGCGCCAGCAGCTCGCTAGCGGGAGTTGACTATACGCAGTATTTT.

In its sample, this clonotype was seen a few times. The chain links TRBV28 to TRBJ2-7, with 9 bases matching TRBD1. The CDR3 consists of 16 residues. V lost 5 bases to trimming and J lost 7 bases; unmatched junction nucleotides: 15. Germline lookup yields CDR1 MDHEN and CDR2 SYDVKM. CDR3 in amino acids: CASSPSGQGIWNEQYF. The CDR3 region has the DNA TGTGCCAGCAGTCCCTCCGGACAGGGGATTTGGAATGAGCAGTACTTC.